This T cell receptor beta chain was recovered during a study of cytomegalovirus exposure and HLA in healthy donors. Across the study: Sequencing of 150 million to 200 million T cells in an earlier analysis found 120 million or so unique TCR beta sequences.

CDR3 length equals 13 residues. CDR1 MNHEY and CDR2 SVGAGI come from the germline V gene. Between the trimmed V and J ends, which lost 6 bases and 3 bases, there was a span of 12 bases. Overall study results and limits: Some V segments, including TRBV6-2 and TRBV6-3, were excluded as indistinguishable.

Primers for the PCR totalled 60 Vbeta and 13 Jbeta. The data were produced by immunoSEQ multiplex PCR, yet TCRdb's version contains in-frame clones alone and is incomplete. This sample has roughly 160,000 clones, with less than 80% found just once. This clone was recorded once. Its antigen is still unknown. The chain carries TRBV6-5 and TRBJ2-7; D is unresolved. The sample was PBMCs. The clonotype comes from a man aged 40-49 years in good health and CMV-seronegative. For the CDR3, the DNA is TGTGCCAGCAGCGTTCTTCTGAGCTACGAGCAGTACTTC. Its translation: CASSVLLSYEQYF.